This T cell receptor beta chain was captured by sequencing in a study of blood T cells in healthy people across ages (dated by TCRdb to 2013 to 2016). About the full investigation: Template switching captured roughly one uniquely barcoded TCR beta cDNA molecule per two T cells in model experiments. The donors were divided into four age groups: young (average approximately 16 years), middle-aged (approximately 39), aged (about 56) and long-lived (about 80). Donors of different ages were randomly distributed across sequencing lanes to avoid experimental bias. Age-related changes in TCR beta repertoire diversity were measured in the study by deep sequencing normalized with unique cDNA molecular identifiers. The study analyzed two additional independent replicas of 1 million unique cDNA reads from the same blood draw for two donors, one aged 18 to 29 and one aged 80 or older. The study at large found these results: Estimates of total diversity based on one million sequenced T cells were considered lower bounds and underestimates. Since profiling was done on bulk unsorted PBMCs, naive and antigen-experienced compartments could not be conclusively compared. Compared with the aged group, the long-lived group had more naive CD4+ T cells, fewer expanded clones and increased TCR diversity, a pattern suggesting age selection. As age increased, observed TCR beta diversity per million T cells dropped in a roughly linear way, and a significant reduction was already evident by age around 41. The percentage of naive T cells measured by flow cytometry correlated strongly with observed TCR beta diversity. Because donor CMV infection status was unknown, age-related changes in expanded clonotypes were potentially confounded.

This clonotype was counted only a few times. Its antigen is not yet known. No base qualities exist here, and no much larger clone lies one base off it. Sequences MGHRA (CDR1) and YSYEKL (CDR2) are obtained from the germline V gene. The CDR3 has 15 amino acids, counting the end cysteine and phenylalanine. The entry retains the CDR3 DNA only, 45 bases that are in frame from base 1. The V end loses 0 bases and the J end loses 6 bases, and a stretch of 12 bases separates them. The library was produced with 5' RACE. Sequencing took place on an Illumina HiSeq 2500. The second PCR ran for roughly 7 to 12 cycles and used a J-beta primer mix along with a sample-barcoded 5' primer. Each TCR beta cDNA molecule received a unique molecular identifier from a template-switch 5' adaptor carrying 12 random nucleotides. Each sample yielded at least 2.5 million CDR3-containing paired-end reads. All of the RNA was converted into first-strand cDNA using the Mint cDNA synthesis kit, with a TRBC-specific oligonucleotide serving as the primer. Following uracil-DNA glycosylase treatment, a first 18-cycle PCR with universal primers M1SS and BC2_uni_R was performed on all cDNA. In the paper's pipeline: Normalization of each sample was performed by random selection of 1 million high-quality reads, each carrying a distinct molecular identifier. Instead of being binned into consensus sequences, reads that shared molecular identifiers were thrown out. MiTCR, with a Q25 quality threshold and the strictest error-elimination algorithm, was used for CDR3 identification, clonotype clustering and error correction. Lower-bound total TCR beta diversity was estimated with a nonparametric unseen species model using Euler transformation. TCRdb reprocessed the public reads (quality trimming at Q25 with fastp, clone calling with MiXCR) and kept in-frame beta chains. Every CDR3 protein is listed once, alongside the most common genes and DNA of its rows. It is TCRdb's table, rather than the study itself, that gives the V and J calls and clone size. For this sample the table gives hundreds of thousands of distinct CDR3 sequences, of which 58% were detected only once. Jointly, the top ten make up around 20% of the sample.

Donors were around 37 systemically healthy Caucasian individuals from Russia aged roughly 6 to 90 years. Each donor gave around 9.9 milliliters of peripheral blood, collected into EDTA-treated Vacutainer tubes. Ficoll-Paque density-gradient centrifugation was used to isolate PBMCs, with at least 6.5 million obtained per sample. Total RNA, at least 5.5 micrograms per sample, was extracted from PBMCs with Trizol reagent. Naive CD45RAhigh/CD27high T cell percentages were measured by flow cytometry on a PBMC aliquot from every donor. The chain uses TRBV4-1 and TRBJ1-5; there is no confident call for the D gene. This TCR was sampled from a man under 40 in good health. Sequencing was done on a sample of blood. The CDR3 reads as follows: CASSQDWLGGQPQHF. The DNA sequence reads TGCGCCAGCAGCCAAGATTGGCTTGGAGGTCAGCCCCAGCATTTT.